Listed here is a single T cell receptor (beta chain). Its antigen remains unidentified. This entry belongs to a study of CD8 T cell repertoires and HIV-1 epitope variants. This CDR3 spans 13 amino acids. Trimming stripped 6 bases from V and 5 bases from J, with 11 bases between. Looked up from germline, CDR1 is SEHNR and CDR2 is FQNEAQ (reference sequence). The method was immunoSEQ multiplex PCR; TCRdb's version includes in-frame clones alone and lacks a portion of them. The sample consists of about 6,300 clones, around two thirds of them appearing once. The TCR comes from a male donor with HIV. Sequences were obtained from cultured CD8+ T cells derived from PBMCs. The genes are TRBV7-9 and TRBJ2-1; D tentatively reads TRBD1 or TRBD2 (6 bases each). The chain's CDR3 is CASRGGRNNEQFF. The CDR3 nucleotides read TGTGCCAGCAGGGGGGGCAGAAACAATGAGCAGTTCTTC.